This T cell receptor (beta chain) was profiled in a study of blood T cell repertoires in COVID-19. Study overall: COVID-19 samples, acute and convalescent, were from the United States, Italy and Spain. PBMCs, B-cell-depleted T cells, or T cells provided the cDNA or gDNA that made up the material.

Authors' processing steps: Amplification of reference gene primers provided the estimated nucleated cell counts. Profiled with immunoSEQ multiplex PCR; TCRdb holds only in-frame clones, not every one. Clone size and the V and J calls come from that table; the DNA yielded D and trimming. The sample carries 250,000 to 350,000 clones, around 90% recorded once. Germline trimming cut 4 bases from V and 4 bases from J; bases unmatched to any gene: 6. CDR1 is SGHTA and CDR2 is FQGNSA in the germline V gene. This CDR3 spans 16 amino acids. The source is a woman in her 50s who had recovered from COVID-19. Specimen: peripheral blood. The rearrangement joins TRBV7-2 to TRBJ1-6; 8 bases fit TRBD1. The CDR3 DNA reads TGTGCCAGCAGCTCCCCAGGACAGGGTTATAATTCACCCCTCCACTTT. It encodes CASSSPGQGYNSPLHF.